This TCR beta chain was identified in a study of T cell responses to AZD1222 COVID-19 vaccine. Looking at the study overall: Timing groups of about 4 and about 12 weeks for second doses were pooled.

Clones were sequenced by immunoSEQ multiplex PCR, and TCRdb holds only the in-frame ones, with some missing. The sample contains 120,000 or so clones, about 85% of which appear only once. As regards this clone: Its antigen remains unknown.

Overall study findings and caveats: Repertoire sampling occurred only after the peak T cell response. Of the AZD1222 recipients, only five to seven were seropositive at baseline.

The V gene lost 5 bases and the J gene lost 4 bases, with 9 bases spanning the gap. CDR1 and CDR2 from the germline V gene are SQVTM and ANQGSEA. The CDR3 is 11 amino acids. The TCR comes from an adult in good health. This rearrangement joins TRBV29-1 to TRBJ2-7; tentative D call: TRBD2 (6 bases). The sequencing used peripheral blood, collected on day 0 of AZD1222 vaccination. CDR3 nucleotide sequence: TGCAGCGTTCAGGAGGGATACGAGCAGTACTTC. Translated, it gives CSVQEGYEQYF.